A single sample gave rise to the 9 T cell receptor beta chains below, sequenced in a study of T cell changes during pregnancy in multiple sclerosis. Some clones are missing from TCRdb's copy, which holds only in-frame ones; the method was immunoSEQ multiplex PCR. The sample has tens of thousands of clones, roughly 91% seen once. Material: CD4+ T cells from peripheral blood mononuclear cells, obtained in the third trimester of pregnancy. These receptors all stem from a female donor with multiple sclerosis, enrolled in a pregnancy study.

The rearrangement uses TRBV19 and TRBJ1-2; TRBD1 matches at 7 bases. This CDR3 contains 13 residues. With 6 bases clipped from V and 6 bases from J, the junction kept 7 bases outside the gene matches. Looked up from germline, CDR1 is LNHDA and CDR2 is SQIVND (reference sequence). Here the CDR3 DNA reads TGTGCCAGTAGCCGAGGGACAGAGCATGGCTACACCTTC. Amino acids: CASSRGTEHGYTF.

The chain uses TRBV2 and TRBJ1-1; D is unclear. This CDR3 region has 16 residues. V dropped 4 bases and J dropped 3 bases, with 18 bases sitting between them. The germline V gene encodes CDR1 SNHLY and CDR2 FYNNEI. The CDR3 loop reads CASSARGNQRDTEAFF. The CDR3, as DNA: TGTGCCAGCAGTGCCCGTGGCAATCAACGGGACACTGAAGCTTTCTTT.

This clone was observed a handful of times. This sequence joins TRBV30 and TRBJ2-1; TRBD2 matches 9 bases. V dropped 2 bases and J dropped 10; count of bases not matched to a gene: 9. The CDR3 is 14 amino acids. Germline values: CDR1 GTSNPN, CDR2 SVGIG (reference sequence). As DNA, the CDR3 is TGTGCCTGGAGTTCTGGACTAGCGACGGGAGAGCAGTTCTTC. It translates to CAWSSGLATGEQFF.

This clone was detected only once. The chain employs TRBV29-1 and TRBJ1-2; 8 nucleotides align to TRBD1. From germline, CDR1 is SQVTM and CDR2 ANQGSEA. The CDR3 sequence is 11 residues long. J lost 8 bases, V lost 8 bases, and 7 bases had no gene match. CDR3 sequence: CSYRTGLGYTF. Here the CDR3 DNA reads TGCAGCTACCGGACAGGGCTGGGCTACACCTTC.

V is TRBV9 and J is TRBJ2-7, with TRBD2 identical over 16 bases. Losses at the gene ends were 2 bases for V and 4 bases for J; bases not matched to a gene: 6. The CDR3 is 17 residues long. Germline V lookup: CDR1 SGDLS, CDR2 YYNGEE. The CDR3, as DNA: TGTGCCAGCAGCGTGGCGCCGGGACTAGCGGGAGGGTACGAGCAGTACTTC. It codes for CASSVAPGLAGGYEQYF.

This clone appeared a single time. The CDR3 bases are TGTGCCAGCAGGGACACTGCGACTGGTGGCTACACCTTC. Protein sequence: CASRDTATGGYTF. This chain links TRBV2 with TRBJ1-2; possibly TRBD1 for D (5 bases). CDR1 SNHLY and CDR2 FYNNEI come from the germline V gene. Trimming removed 6 bases from V and 7 bases from J, with 15 bases in between. CDR3 length: 13 residues. The full variable domain, with the rest looked up from reference TRBV2 and TRBJ1-2, is EPEVTQTPSHQVTQMGQEVILRCVPISNHLYFYWYRQILGQKVEFLVSFYNNEISEKSEIFDDQFSVERPDGSNFTLKIRSTKLEDSAMYFCASRDTATGGYTFGSGTRLTVV.

The chain recombines TRBV30 with TRBJ1-4; D is possibly TRBD1 (6 bases). This CDR3 comprises 14 residues. Trimming took off 1 base at V and 7 bases at J, with 13 bases between the two ends. CDR1 GTSNPN and CDR2 SVGIG come from the germline V gene (reference sequence). For the CDR3, the DNA is TGTGCCTGGAGTGCCGGGGTAGGGGGTGAAAAACTGTTTTTT. This sequence encodes CAWSAGVGGEKLFF.

This chain connects TRBV4-1 to TRBJ1-2, with 8 bases lining up with TRBD1. Per germline, CDR1 MGHRA and CDR2 YSYEKL. The ends lost 1 base at V and 7 bases at J; junction bases unmatched: 11. This CDR3 has 16 residues. The CDR3 protein is CASSQVGKQGEGGYTF. In DNA form, the CDR3 reads TGCGCCAGCAGCCAAGTCGGTAAACAGGGGGAGGGTGGCTACACCTTC.

The rearrangement links TRBV7-3 to TRBJ1-2, with 7 bases matching TRBD1. Germline assignment: CDR1 SGHTA and CDR2 FQGTGA. The trim removed 1 base at V and 8 bases at J, leaving 10 bases unmatched. The CDR3 length is 15 residues. The CDR3 protein is CASSLKGGGASGYTF. The CDR3 DNA reads as TGTGCCAGCAGCTTAAAAGGAGGGGGCGCGAGCGGCTACACCTTC.